In this sample, the clone carrying this TCR beta chain turned up many times. A read error may produce the germline difference seen at one junction end. This sample is drawn from a study of T-cell reconstitution after alpha-beta-depleted transplantation in children. The CDR3 runs to 13 residues. From germline, CDR1 is DFQATT and CDR2 SNEGSKA (reference sequence). Unique molecular identifiers were used in preparing the TCRbeta library. Each CDR3 protein is one row after TCRdb ran MiXCR on the PCR reads. The top ten clones hold 3% to 4.5% of a sample with fewer than 400,000 distinct CDR3 sequences, about 20% of them seen once.

The clonotype was recovered from a human donor who donated a stem cell graft to a child with acute myeloid leukemia. The sequences come from PBMCs from the stem cell graft donor, collected from the stem cell graft. The chain has TRBV20-1 and TRBJ2-5; 8 positions match TRBD1. The DNA for the CDR3 is TGCAGTGCTTCGGACAGGGACCAGGAGACCCAGTACTTC. It specifies CSASDRDQETQYF.